This TCR beta chain appears in the sequencing data of a study of shared clonotypes between healthy human individuals (dated by TCRdb to about 2020). Broadly, across the study: A few men and a couple of women, aged 18 to 49 years, made up the cohort. Per donor, three plates each were used for CD4 naive and CD4 memory, two for CD8 naive, and one for CD8 memory. To increase sequencing depth and limit assay-specific biases, TCR repertoire library preparation and sequencing were carried out by different laboratories using diverse techniques. Blood TCR repertoires of about five healthy adults were deeply sequenced to estimate repertoire size and the extent of clonotype sharing between individuals. Each donor's leukapheresis produced roughly between roughly 0.94 and 9.5 billion PBMCs. Study-wide findings and limitations: Based on pairwise subsampling, the degree of clonotype sharing among donors was expected to be affected by sequencing depth. The small number of donors limited the genetic and exposure-history diversity represented. Naive subsets generally had larger estimated clonotype richness than memory subsets did. Only blood was sampled, and tissue TCR repertoires likely differ from those in blood. When a few donors were compared, the shared fraction of clonotypes was 5% to 6.5% for naive CD4, roughly 3.4% for naive CD8, 2.3% for memory CD4, and roughly 0.43% for memory CD8. Clonotypes shared by all four sorted-subset donors showed higher generation probabilities than non-shared clonotypes. Incomplete sequencing was indicated by rarefaction of sorted-subset datasets, despite the large sequencing depth.

Turning to this clone: Its binding antigen is unknown. Base qualities are not provided; no much larger clone lies one nucleotide away.

The donors were healthy, HIV-negative adults with no recently reported acute infections or vaccinations. All donors were Caucasian adults living in Nashville, Tennessee, USA. CD4+ T cells were enriched by magnetic negative selection, after which naive cells were positively selected on CD45RA and the negative fraction was taken as the memory subset. Blood was collected by leukapheresis, and PBMCs were isolated by Ficoll-Histopaque density gradient centrifugation and then cryopreserved in liquid nitrogen vapor phase. Purity and quantity of every magnetically sorted T cell population were checked by analytical flow cytometry. Genomic DNA was isolated from each sorted fraction and quantified by UV absorbance on a Nanodrop 2000c. V loses 1 base, J loses 1 base, and the germline ends lie 9 bases apart. From the cysteine up to the phenylalanine, the CDR3 has a length of 16 residues. The retained sequence is limited to the CDR3, 48 bases, with the frame set at the first base. From the germline V gene, CDR1 is SGHDT and CDR2 is YYEEEE.

Using the deep immunoSEQ assay, TCR CDR3 regions were amplified from genomic DNA by multiplex PCR. For each cell subset, the extracted genomic DNA was distributed evenly across all wells of several immunoSEQ 96-well plates, and each plate served as one replicate. For sorted subsets, each replicate PCR was loaded with roughly 190 ng genomic DNA, equivalent to approximately 33,000 T cell genomes. Purified libraries were measured with a Qubit 3.0 fluorometer, size-checked on a Bioanalyzer 2100, and measured again with the KAPA Library Quantification kit. Every immunoSEQ 96-well plate was sequenced on a dedicated single-read 150-cycle Illumina NextSeq 550 flow cell. From the authors' description of their analysis: The immunoSEQ output contained only junctional sequences without quality scores, so filtering could not match that applied to full-length reads. Sequences were annotated with PyIR, a Python wrapper for IgBLAST v1.9, using IMGT germline references to assign V/J genes and CDR3. Reads were removed for weak V/J assignments (E-value above 1e-6), missing CDR3, stop codons, out-of-frame junctions, or ambiguous translated residues. A V3J clonotype was defined by an identical inferred V gene, J gene, and CDR3 amino acid sequence. Percentage overlap between repertoires was calculated by dividing the number of shared unique clonotypes by the size of the smaller repertoire. RTK rarefaction, the Chao1 estimator, and Recon v2.1 estimates of unobserved clonotypes were used to assess repertoire richness. Generation probabilities for all TCRbeta clonotypes obtained by the gDNA method from four donors were computed using OLGA. TCRdb took this table from immuneACCESS and kept in-frame rearrangements with V and J called. Such tables lack part of the clones; where checked against another copy, unresolved V genes explain under half of the gap, and the rest is unexplained. That table is the source of V, J and clone size, and D and trimming were worked out from the DNA. This sample lists over a million clones; more than 60% were detected once. The ten largest clonotypes hold approximately 1.5% of the sample.

The material sequenced was memory CD4+ T cells sorted from blood. Taken with the paper, the label for cell subset or site translates to: CD45RA-negative fraction. This sequence was found in a man in his late teens or twenties in good health. The rearrangement combines TRBV5-6 with TRBJ1-6; the D gene remains uncertain. CDR3 region: CASSLSGRSYNSPLHF. The DNA is TGTGCCAGCAGCTTGAGCGGGCGATCCTATAATTCACCCCTCCACTTT.